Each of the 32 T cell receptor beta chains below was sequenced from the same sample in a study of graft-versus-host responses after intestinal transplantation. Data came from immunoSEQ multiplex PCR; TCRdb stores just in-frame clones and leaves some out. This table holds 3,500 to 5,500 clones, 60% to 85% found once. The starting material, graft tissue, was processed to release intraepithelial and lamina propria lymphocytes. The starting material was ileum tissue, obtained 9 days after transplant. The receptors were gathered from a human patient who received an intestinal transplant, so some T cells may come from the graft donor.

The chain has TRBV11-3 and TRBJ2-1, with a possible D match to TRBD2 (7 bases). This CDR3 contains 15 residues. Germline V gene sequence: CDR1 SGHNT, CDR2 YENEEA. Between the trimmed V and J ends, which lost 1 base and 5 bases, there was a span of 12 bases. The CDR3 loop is CASSLGRGANNEQFF. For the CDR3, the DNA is TGTGCCAGCAGCTTAGGTCGGGGGGCAAACAATGAGCAGTTCTTC.

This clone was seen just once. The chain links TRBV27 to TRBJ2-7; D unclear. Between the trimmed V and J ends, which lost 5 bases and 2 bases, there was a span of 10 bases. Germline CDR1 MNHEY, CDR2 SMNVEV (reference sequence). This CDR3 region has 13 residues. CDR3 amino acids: CASSNGLAYEQYF. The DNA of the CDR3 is TGTGCCAGCAGTAATGGTTTGGCCTACGAGCAGTACTTC.

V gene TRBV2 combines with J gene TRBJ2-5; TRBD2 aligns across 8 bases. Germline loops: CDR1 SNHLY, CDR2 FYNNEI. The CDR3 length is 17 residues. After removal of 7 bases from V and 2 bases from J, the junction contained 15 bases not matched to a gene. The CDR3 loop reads CASIWVLAGGRQETQYF. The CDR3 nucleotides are TGTGCCAGCATCTGGGTTTTGGCGGGAGGCCGTCAAGAGACCCAGTACTTC.

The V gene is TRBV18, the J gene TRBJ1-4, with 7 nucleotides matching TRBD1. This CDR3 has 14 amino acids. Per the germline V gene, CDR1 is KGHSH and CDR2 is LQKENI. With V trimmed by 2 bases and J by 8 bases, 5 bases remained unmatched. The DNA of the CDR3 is TGTGCCAGCTCACCAAGACAGGGAAGGGAAAAACTGTTTTTT. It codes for CASSPRQGREKLFF.

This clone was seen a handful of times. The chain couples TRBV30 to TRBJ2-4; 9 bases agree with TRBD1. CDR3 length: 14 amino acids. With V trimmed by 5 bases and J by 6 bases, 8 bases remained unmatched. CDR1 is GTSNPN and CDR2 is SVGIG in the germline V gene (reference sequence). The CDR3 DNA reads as TGTGCCTGGGATCCGGGACAGGGACCAAACATTCAGTACTTC. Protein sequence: CAWDPGQGPNIQYF.

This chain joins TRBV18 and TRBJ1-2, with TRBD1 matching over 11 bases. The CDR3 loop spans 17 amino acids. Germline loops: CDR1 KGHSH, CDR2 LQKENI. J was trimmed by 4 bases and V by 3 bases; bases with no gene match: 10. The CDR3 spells CASSPYPRTGGTYGYTF. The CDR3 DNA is TGTGCCAGCTCACCCTACCCTCGGACAGGGGGCACCTATGGCTACACCTTC. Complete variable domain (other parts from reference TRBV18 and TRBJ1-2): NAGVMQNPRHLVRRRGQEARLRCSPMKGHSHVYWYRQLPEEGLKFMVYLQKENIIDESGMPKERFSAEFPKEGPSILRIQQVVRGDSAAYFCASSPYPRTGGTYGYTFGSGTRLTVV.

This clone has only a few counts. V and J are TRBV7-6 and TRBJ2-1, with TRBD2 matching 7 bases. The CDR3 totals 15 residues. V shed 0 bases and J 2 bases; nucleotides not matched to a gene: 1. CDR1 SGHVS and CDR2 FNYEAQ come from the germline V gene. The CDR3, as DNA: TGTGCCAGCAGCTTAGCGCGGGGGACCTACAATGAGCAGTTCTTC. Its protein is CASSLARGTYNEQFF.

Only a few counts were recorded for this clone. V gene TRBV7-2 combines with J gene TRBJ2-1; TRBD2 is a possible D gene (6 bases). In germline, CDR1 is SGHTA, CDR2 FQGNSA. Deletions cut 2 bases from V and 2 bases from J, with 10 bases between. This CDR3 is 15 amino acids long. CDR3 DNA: TGTGCCAGCAGCTTATCGTGGGGGGCCTACAATGAGCAGTTCTTC. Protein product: CASSLSWGAYNEQFF.

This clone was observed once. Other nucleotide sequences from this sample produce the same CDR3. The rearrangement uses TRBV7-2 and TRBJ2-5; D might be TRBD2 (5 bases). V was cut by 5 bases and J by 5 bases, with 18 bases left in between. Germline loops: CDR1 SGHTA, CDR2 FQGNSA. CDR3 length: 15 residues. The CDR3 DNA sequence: TGTGCCAGCAGCCTAGGAACTTTACGCGGGGAGACCCAGTACTTC. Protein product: CASSLGTLRGETQYF.

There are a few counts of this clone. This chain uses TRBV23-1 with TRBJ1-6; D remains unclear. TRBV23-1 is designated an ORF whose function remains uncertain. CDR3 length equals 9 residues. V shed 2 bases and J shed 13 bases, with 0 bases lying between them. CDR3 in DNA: TGCGCCAGCAGTCAACCCCTCCACTTT. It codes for CASSQPLHF.

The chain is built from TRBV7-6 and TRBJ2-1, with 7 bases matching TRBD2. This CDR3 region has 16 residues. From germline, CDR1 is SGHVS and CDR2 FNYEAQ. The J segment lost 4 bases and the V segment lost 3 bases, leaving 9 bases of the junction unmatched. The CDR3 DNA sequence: TGTGCCAGCAGCTTTATCAGGGAGGGCAGGTACAATGAGCAGTTCTTC. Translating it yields CASSFIREGRYNEQFF.

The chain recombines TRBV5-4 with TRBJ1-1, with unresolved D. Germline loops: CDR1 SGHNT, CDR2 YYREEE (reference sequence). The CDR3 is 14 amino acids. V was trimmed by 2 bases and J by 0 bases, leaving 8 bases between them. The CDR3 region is CASSLRDMNTEAFF. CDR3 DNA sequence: TGTGCCAGCAGCTTAAGGGATATGAACACTGAAGCTTTCTTT.

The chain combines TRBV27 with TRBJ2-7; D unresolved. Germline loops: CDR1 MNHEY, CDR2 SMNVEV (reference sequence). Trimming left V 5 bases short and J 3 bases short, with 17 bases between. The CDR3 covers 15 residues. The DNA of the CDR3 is TGTGCCAGCAGTGAAAAGCCCCTCGAGGACTACGAGCAGTACTTC. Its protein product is CASSEKPLEDYEQYF.

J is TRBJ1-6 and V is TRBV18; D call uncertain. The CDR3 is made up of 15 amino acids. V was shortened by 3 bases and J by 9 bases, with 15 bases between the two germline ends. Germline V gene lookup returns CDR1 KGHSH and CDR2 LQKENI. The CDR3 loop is CASSPSTVISSPLHF. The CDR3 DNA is TGTGCCAGCTCACCGAGTACAGTGATTAGTTCACCCCTCCACTTT.

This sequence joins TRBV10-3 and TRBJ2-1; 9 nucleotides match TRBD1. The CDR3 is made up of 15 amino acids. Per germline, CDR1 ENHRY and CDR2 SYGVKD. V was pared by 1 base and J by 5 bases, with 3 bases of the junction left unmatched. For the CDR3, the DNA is TGTGCCATCAGTGAGTGGTGGACAGGGGACAATGAGCAGTTCTTC. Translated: CAISEWWTGDNEQFF.

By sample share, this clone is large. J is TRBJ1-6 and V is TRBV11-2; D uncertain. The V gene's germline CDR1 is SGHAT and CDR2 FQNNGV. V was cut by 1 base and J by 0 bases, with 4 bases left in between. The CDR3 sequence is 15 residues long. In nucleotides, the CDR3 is TGTGCCAGCAGCTTAGCTCTCTCCTATAATTCACCCCTCCACTTT. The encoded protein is CASSLALSYNSPLHF.

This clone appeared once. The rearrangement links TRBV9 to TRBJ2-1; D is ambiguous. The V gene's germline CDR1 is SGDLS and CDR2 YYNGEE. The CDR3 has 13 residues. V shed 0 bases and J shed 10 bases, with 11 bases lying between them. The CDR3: CASSVGGVGEQFF. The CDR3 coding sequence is TGTGCCAGCAGCGTAGGTGGGGTAGGAGAGCAGTTCTTC.

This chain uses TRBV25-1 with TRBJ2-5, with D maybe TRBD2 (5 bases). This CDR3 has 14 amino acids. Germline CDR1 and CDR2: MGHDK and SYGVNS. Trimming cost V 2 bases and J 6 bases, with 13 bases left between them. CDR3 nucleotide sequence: TGTGCCAGCAGTGAACTCGGGGTGAAGAAGACCCAGTACTTC. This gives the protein CASSELGVKKTQYF.

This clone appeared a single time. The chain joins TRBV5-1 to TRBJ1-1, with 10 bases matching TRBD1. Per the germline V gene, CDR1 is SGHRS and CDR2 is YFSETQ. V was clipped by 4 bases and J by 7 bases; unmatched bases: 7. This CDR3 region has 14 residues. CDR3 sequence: CASSPDRGYNEAFF. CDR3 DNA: TGCGCCAGCAGCCCGGACAGGGGGTATAATGAAGCTTTCTTT.

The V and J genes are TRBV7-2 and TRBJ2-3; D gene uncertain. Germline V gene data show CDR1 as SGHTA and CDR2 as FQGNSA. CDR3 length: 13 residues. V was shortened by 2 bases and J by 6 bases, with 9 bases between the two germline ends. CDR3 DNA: TGTGCCAGCAGCTTATCCTGGCGGGATACGCAGTATTTT. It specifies CASSLSWRDTQYF.

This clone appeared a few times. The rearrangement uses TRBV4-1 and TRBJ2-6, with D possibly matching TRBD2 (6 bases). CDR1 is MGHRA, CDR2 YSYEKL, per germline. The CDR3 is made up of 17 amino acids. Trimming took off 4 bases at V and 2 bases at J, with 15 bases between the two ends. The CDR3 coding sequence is TGCGCCAGCAGCCCCCGGGCAGGGACTGCTGGGGCCAACGTCCTGACTTTC. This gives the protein CASSPRAGTAGANVLTF.

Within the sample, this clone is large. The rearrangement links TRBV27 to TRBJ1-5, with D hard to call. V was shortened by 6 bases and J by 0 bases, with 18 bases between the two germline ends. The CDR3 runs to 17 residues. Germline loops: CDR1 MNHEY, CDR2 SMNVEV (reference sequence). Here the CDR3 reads CASSPLNSPYSNQPQHF. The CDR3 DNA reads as TGTGCCAGCAGCCCCTTGAACAGCCCCTATAGCAATCAGCCCCAGCATTTT.

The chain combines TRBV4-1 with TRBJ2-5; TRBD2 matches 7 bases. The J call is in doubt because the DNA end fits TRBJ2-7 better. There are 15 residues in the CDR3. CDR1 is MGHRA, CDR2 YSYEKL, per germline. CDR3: CASSQDPGEGYEQYF. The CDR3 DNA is TGCGCCAGCAGCCAAGACCCTGGGGAGGGCTACGAGCAGTACTTC.

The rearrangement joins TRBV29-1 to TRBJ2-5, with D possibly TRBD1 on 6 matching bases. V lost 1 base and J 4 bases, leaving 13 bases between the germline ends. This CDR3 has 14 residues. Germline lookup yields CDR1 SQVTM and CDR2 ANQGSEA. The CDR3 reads CSVEGGQSLETQYF. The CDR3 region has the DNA TGCAGCGTTGAAGGGGGGCAGTCTTTAGAGACCCAGTACTTC.

CDR3 sequence reads: CASGKGPNQETQYF. In DNA, the CDR3 is TGTGCTAGTGGTAAGGGACCCAACCAAGAGACCCAGTACTTC. The chain carries TRBV12-5 and TRBJ2-5; either TRBD1 or TRBD2 may fit D (5 bases each). V lost 5 bases and J 0 bases, leaving 10 bases between the germline ends. The CDR3 runs to 14 residues. Per germline, CDR1 LGHNT and CDR2 FRNRAP.

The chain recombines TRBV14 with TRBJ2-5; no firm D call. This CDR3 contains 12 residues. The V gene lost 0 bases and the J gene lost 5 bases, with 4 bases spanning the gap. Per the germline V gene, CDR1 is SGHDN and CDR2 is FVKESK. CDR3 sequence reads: CASSQEKETQYF. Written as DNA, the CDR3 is TGTGCCAGCAGCCAAGAGAAGGAGACCCAGTACTTC.

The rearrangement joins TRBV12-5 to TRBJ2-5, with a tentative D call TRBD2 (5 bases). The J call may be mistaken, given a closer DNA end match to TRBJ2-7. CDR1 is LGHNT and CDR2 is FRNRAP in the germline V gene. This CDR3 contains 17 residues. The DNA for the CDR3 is TGTGCTAGTGGTTTGGTAAGAACCGGGATAAGGGCCCACGAGCAGTACTTC. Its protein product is CASGLVRTGIRAHEQYF.

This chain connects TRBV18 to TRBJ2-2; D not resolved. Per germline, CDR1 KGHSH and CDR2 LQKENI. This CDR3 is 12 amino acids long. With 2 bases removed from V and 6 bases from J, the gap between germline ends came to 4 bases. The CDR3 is CASSPSAGELFF. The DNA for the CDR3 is TGTGCCAGCTCACCAAGCGCCGGGGAGCTGTTTTTT.

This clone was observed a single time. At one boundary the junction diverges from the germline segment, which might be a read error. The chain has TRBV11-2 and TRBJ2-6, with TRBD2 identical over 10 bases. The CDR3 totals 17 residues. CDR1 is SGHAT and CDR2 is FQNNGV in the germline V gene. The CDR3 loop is CASGLASGRTGANVLTF. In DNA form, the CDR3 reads TGTGCCAGCGGCTTAGCTAGCGGGAGAACTGGGGCCAACGTCCTGACTTTC. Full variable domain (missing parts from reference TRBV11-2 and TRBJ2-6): EAGVAQSPRYKIIEKRQSVAFWCNPISGHATLYWYQQILGQGPKLLIQFQNNGVVDDSQLPKDRFSAERLKGVDSTLKIQPAKLEDSAVYLCASGLASGRTGANVLTFGAGSRLTVL.

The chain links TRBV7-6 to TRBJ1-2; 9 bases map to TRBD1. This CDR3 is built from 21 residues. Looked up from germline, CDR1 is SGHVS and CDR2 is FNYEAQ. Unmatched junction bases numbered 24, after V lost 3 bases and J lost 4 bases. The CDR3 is CASSFFLSGGQGRVHGYGYTF. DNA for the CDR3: TGTGCCAGCAGCTTTTTCCTCAGCGGTGGACAGGGGAGGGTGCATGGCTATGGCTACACCTTC.

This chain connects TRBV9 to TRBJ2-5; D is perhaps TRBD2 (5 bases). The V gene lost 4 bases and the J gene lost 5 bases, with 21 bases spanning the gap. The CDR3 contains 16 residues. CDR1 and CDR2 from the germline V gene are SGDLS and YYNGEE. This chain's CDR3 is CASSWGSGWLGETQYF. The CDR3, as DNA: TGTGCCAGCAGCTGGGGTTCGGGATGGCTCGGGGAGACCCAGTACTTC.

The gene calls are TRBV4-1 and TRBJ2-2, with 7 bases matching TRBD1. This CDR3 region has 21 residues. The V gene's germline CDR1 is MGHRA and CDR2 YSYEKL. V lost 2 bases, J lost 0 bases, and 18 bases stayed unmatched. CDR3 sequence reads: CASSQLPTGVATTANTGELFF. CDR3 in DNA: TGCGCCAGCAGCCAACTCCCTACAGGGGTCGCTACGACAGCGAACACCGGGGAGCTGTTTTTT.